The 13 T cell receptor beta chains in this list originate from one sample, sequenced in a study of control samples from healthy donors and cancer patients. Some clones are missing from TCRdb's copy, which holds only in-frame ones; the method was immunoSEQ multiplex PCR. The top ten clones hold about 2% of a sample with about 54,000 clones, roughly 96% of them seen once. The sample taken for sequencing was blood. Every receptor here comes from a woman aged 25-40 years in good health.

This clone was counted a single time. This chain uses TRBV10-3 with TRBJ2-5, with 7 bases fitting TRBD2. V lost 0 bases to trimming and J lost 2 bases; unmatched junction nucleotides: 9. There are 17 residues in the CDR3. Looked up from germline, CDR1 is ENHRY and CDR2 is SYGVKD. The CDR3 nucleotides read TGTGCCATCAGTGAGTCTGGGAGGGGACTTGATCAAGAGACCCAGTACTTC. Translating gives CAISESGRGLDQETQYF.

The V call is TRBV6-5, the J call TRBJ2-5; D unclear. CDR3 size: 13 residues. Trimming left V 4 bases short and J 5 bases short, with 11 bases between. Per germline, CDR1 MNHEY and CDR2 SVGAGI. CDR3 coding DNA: TGTGCCAGCAGTTGGAACTTGGGGGAGACCCAGTACTTC. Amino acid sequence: CASSWNLGETQYF.

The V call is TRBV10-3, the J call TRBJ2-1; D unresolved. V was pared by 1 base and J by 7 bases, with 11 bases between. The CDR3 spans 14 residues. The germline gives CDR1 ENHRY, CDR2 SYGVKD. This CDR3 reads CAISEFGMRNEQFF. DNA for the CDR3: TGTGCCATCAGTGAGTTTGGGATGAGGAATGAGCAGTTCTTC.

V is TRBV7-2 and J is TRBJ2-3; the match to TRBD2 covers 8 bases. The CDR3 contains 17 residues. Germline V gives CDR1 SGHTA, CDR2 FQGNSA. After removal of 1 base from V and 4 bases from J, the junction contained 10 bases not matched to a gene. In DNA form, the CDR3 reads TGTGCCAGCAGCTTAGTGGGGACTAGTCGAAAAGCAGATACGCAGTATTTT. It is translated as CASSLVGTSRKADTQYF.

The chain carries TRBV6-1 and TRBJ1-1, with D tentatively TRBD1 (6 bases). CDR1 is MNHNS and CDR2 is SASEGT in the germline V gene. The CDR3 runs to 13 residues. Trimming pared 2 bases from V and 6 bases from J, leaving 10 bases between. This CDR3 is CASSEPGGPEAFF. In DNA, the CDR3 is TGTGCCAGCAGTGAACCGGGGGGCCCTGAAGCTTTCTTT.

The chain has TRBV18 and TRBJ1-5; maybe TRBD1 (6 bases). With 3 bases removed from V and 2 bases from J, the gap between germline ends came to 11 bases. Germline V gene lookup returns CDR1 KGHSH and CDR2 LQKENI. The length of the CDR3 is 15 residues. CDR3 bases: TGTGCCAGCTCACCCCCAGGGGTCGGCAATCAGCCCCAGCATTTT. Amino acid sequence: CASSPPGVGNQPQHF.

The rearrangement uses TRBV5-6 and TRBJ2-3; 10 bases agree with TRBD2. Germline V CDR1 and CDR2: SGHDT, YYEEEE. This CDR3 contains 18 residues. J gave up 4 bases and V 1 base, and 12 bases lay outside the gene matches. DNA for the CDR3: TGTGCCAGCAGCTTGTTTGGGGGCGAGCGGGAGGGATCAGATACGCAGTATTTT. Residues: CASSLFGGEREGSDTQYF. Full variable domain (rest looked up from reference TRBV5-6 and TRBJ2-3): DAGVTQSPTHLIKTRGQQVTLRCSPKSGHDTVSWYQQALGQGPQFIFQYYEEEERQRGNFPDRFSGHQFPNYSSELNVNALLLGDSALYLCASSLFGGEREGSDTQYFGPGTRLTVL.

The CDR3 protein is CASSPDREFEETQYF. As DNA, the CDR3 is TGCGCCAGCAGCCCAGACAGGGAATTTGAAGAGACCCAGTACTTC. The chain joins TRBV5-1 to TRBJ2-5; 7 bases are a match to TRBD1. CDR3 size: 15 residues. Trimming removed 4 bases from V and 3 bases from J; junction bases left unmatched: 9. Germline V lookup: CDR1 SGHRS, CDR2 YFSETQ.

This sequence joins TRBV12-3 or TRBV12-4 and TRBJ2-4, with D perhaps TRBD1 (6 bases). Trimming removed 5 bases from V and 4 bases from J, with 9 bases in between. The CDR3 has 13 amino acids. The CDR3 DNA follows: TGTGCCAGCAGTCCCCAGGGGAAAAACATTCAGTACTTC. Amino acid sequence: CASSPQGKNIQYF.

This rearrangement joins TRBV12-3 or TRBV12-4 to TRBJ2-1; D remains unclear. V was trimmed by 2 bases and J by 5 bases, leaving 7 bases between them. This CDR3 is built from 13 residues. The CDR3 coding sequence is TGTGCCAGCAGTTTATCTCTTAACAATGAGCAGTTCTTC. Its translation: CASSLSLNNEQFF.

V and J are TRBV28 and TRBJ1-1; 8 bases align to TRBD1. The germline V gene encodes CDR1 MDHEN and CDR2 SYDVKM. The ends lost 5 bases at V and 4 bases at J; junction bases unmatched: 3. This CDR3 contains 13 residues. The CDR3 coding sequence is TGTGCCAGCAGTCCTACAGGGGGCACTGAAGCTTTCTTT. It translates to CASSPTGGTEAFF.

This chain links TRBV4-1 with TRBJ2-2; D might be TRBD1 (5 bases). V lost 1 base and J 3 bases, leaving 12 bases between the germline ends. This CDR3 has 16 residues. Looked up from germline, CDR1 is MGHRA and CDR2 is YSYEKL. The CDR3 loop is CASSQGTSRDTGELFF. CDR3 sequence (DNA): TGCGCCAGCAGCCAAGGCACCTCCAGGGACACCGGGGAGCTGTTTTTT.

The CDR3 sequence: CASSQAGISEQFF. CDR3 nucleotide sequence: TGCGCCAGCAGCCAAGCTGGCATCAGTGAGCAGTTCTTC. This chain uses TRBV4-1 with TRBJ2-1; D is ambiguous. Germline lookup yields CDR1 MGHRA and CDR2 YSYEKL. CDR3 length: 13 amino acids. Trimming pared 1 base from V and 9 bases from J, leaving 10 bases between.